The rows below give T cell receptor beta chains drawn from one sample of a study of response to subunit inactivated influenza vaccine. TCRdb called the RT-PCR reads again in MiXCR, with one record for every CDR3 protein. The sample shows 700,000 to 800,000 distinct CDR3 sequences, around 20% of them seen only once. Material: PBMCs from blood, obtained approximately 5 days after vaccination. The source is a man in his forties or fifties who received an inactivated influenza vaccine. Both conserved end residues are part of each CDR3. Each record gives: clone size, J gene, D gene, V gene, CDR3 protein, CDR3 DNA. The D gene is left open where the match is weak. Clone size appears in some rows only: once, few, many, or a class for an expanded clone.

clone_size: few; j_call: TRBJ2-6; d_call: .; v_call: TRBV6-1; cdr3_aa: CASNRGSSGANVLTF; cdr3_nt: TGTGCCAGCAATAGGGGGAGCTCTGGGGCCAACGTCCTGACTTTC
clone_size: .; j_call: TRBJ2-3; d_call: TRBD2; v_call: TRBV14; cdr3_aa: CASSQIAGRSTDTQYF; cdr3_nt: TGTGCCAGCAGCCAAATAGCGGGCCGTAGCACAGATACGCAGTATTTT
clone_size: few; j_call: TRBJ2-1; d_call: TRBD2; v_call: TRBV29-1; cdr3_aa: CSVDTSGAYNEQFF; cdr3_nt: TGCAGCGTTGATACCAGCGGGGCCTACAATGAGCAGTTCTTC
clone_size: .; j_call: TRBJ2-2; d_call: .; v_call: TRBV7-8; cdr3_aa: CASSSLAHTGELFF; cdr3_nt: TGTGCCAGCAGCTCGTTAGCCCACACCGGGGAGCTGTTTTTT
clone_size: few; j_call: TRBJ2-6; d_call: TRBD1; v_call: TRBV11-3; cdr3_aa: CASSSRTGGIGSGANVLTF; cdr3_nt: TGTGCCAGCAGCTCGAGGACAGGGGGCATAGGTTCTGGGGCCAACGTCCTGACTTTC
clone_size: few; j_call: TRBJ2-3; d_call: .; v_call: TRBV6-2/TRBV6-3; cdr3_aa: CASGSFPDTQYF; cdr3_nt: TGTGCCAGCGGGAGTTTCCCAGATACGCAGTATTTT
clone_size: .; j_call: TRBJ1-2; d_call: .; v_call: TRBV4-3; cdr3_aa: CASSQDRTAHTF; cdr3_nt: TGCGCCAGCAGCCAAGATAGGACAGCTCACACCTTC
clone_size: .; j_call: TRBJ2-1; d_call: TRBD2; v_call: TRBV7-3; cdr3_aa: CASSPRTSGRLFF; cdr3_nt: TGTGCCAGCAGCCCGCGGACTAGCGGGAGGCTGTTCTTC
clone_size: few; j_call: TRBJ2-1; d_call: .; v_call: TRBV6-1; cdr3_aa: CASSKDGGLWSYNEQFF; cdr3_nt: TGTGCCAGCAGTAAGGACGGAGGGCTTTGGTCCTACAATGAGCAGTTCTTC
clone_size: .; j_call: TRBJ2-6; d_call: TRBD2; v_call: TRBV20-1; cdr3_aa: CSARDGTSGRISGANVLTF; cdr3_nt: TGCAGTGCTAGAGATGGGACTAGCGGGAGGATCTCTGGGGCCAACGTCCTGACTTTC
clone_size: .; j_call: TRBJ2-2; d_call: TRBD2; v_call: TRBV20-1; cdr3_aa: CSARSGGAGTGELFF; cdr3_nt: TGCAGTGCTAGAAGCGGGGGGGCCGGCACCGGGGAGCTGTTTTTT
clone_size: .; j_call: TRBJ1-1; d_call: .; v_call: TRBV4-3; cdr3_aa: CASSQGFQDAAEAFF; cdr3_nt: TGCGCCAGCAGCCAAGGATTTCAGGACGCGGCTGAAGCTTTCTTT
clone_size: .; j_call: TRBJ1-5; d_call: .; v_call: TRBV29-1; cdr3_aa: CSVSWGINQPQHF; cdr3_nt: TGCAGCGTTTCTTGGGGAATCAATCAGCCCCAGCATTTT
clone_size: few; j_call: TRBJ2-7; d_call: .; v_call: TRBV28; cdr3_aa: CASRPGTPHYEQYF; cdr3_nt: TGTGCCAGCAGACCCGGGACCCCGCACTACGAGCAGTACTTC
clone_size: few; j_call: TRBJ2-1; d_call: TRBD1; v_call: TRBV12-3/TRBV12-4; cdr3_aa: CASRLGQGSDEQFF; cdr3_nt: TGTGCCAGCAGATTAGGACAGGGGTCGGATGAGCAGTTCTTC
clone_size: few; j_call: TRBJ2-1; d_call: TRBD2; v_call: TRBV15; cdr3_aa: CATSTSGLAGQQFF; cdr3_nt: TGTGCCACCAGCACGTCGGGACTAGCGGGTCAGCAGTTCTTC
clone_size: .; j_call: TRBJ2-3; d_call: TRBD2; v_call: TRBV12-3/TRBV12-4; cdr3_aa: CASSLLRGVTSVADTQYF; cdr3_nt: TGTGCCAGCAGTTTATTGAGGGGGGTGACTAGCGTCGCAGATACGCAGTATTTT
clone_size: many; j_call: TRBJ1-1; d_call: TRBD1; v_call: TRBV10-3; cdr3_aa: CAITSGTGNTEAFF; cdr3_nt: TGTGCCATCACCTCCGGGACAGGGAACACTGAAGCTTTCTTT
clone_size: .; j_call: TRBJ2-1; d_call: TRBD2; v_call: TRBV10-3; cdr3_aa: CAIRNPGLAGGHNEQFF; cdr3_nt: TGTGCCATCAGAAACCCGGGACTAGCGGGGGGGCACAATGAGCAGTTCTTC
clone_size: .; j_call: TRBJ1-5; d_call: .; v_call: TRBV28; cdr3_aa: CASSLRWWGARTDKTSNQPQHF; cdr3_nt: TGTGCCAGCAGTTTACGATGGTGGGGGGCCAGAACCGATAAAACTAGCAATCAGCCCCAGCATTTT
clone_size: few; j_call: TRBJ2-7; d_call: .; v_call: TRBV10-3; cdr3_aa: CAISRGTDEQYF; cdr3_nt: TGTGCCATCAGCCGGGGGACGGACGAGCAGTACTTC
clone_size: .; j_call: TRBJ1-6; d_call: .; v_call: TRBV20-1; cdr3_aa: CSARDQGGSNSPLHF; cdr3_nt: TGCAGTGCTAGAGATCAAGGTGGCAGCAATTCACCCCTCCACTTT
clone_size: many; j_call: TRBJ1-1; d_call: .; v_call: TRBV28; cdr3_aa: CASSLRAEAFF; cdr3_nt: TGTGCCAGCAGTCTGAGGGCTGAAGCTTTCTTT
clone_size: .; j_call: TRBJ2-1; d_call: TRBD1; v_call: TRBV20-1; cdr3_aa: CSAIRQGDEQFF; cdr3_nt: TGCAGTGCTATCCGACAGGGCGATGAGCAGTTCTTC
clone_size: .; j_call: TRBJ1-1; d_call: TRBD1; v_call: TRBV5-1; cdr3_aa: CASRNGQGQMNTEAFF; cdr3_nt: TGCGCCAGCAGAAATGGACAGGGCCAGATGAACACTGAAGCTTTCTTT
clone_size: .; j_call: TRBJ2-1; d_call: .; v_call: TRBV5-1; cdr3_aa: CASSLLGLSSYNEQFF; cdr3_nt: TGCGCCAGCAGCTTGTTAGGCCTCAGCTCCTACAATGAGCAGTTCTTC
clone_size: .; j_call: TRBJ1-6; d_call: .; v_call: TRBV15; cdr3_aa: CATSREEGWSYNSPLHF; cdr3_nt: TGTGCCACCAGCAGAGAAGAGGGGTGGTCCTATAATTCACCCCTCCACTTT
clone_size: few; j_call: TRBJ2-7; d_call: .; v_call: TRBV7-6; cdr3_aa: CASSPPQGGEQYF; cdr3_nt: TGTGCCAGCAGCCCCCCACAGGGCGGCGAGCAGTACTTC
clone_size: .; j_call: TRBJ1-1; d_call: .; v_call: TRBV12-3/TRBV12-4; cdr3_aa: CASSKEGVITEAFF; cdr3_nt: TGTGCCAGCAGTAAAGAGGGGGTAATAACTGAAGCTTTCTTT
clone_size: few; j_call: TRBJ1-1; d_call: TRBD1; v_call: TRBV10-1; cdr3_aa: CASSDTGDTEAFF; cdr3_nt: TGCGCCAGCAGTGATACAGGGGACACTGAAGCTTTCTTT
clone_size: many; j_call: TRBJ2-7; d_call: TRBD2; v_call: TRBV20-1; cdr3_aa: CSASRGGGPEQYF; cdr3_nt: TGCAGTGCTAGTAGGGGCGGGGGGCCCGAGCAGTACTTC
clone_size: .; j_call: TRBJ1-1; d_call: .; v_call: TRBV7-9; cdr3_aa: CASRIIGQLNTEAFF; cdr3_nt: TGTGCCAGCAGGATAATCGGACAGTTGAACACTGAAGCTTTCTTT
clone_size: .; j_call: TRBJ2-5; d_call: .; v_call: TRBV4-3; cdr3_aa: CASSQQRARGTQYF; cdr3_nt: TGCGCCAGCAGCCAACAGCGAGCGAGAGGGACCCAGTACTTC
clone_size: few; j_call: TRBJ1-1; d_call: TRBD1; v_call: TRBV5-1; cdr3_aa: CASSWGQSLNTEAFF; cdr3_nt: TGCGCCAGCAGCTGGGGACAGTCGCTGAACACTGAAGCTTTCTTT
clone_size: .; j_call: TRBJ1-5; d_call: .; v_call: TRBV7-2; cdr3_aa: CASSLEGRNQPQHF; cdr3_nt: TGTGCCAGCAGCTTAGAGGGGCGCAATCAGCCCCAGCATTTT
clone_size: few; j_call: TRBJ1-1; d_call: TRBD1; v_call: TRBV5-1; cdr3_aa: CASSLMGQGSTEAFF; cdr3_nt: TGCGCCAGCAGCTTGATGGGACAGGGGAGCACTGAAGCTTTCTTT
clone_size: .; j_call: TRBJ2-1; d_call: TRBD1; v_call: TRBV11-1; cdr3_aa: CASSSKRRPGQGRDGYNEQFF; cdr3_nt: TGTGCCAGCAGCTCCAAAAGGCGTCCGGGACAGGGGCGCGACGGATACAATGAGCAGTTCTTC
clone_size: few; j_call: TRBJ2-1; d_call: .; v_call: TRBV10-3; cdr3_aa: CAISAHSGSYNEQFF; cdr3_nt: TGTGCCATCAGTGCCCATAGCGGCTCCTACAATGAGCAGTTCTTC
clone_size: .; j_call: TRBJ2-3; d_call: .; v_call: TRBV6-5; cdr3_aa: CASSYSGGALMDTQYF; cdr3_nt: TGTGCCAGCAGTTACTCTGGAGGGGCTCTAATGGATACGCAGTATTTT
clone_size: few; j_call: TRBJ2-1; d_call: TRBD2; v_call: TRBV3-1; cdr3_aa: CASSQVLASGNEQFF; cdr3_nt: TGTGCCAGCAGCCAAGTATTGGCTAGCGGCAATGAGCAGTTCTTC
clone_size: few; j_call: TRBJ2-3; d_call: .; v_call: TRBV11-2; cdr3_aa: CASSRRVDYSTDTQYF; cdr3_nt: TGTGCCAGCAGCCGAAGGGTTGATTATAGCACAGATACGCAGTATTTT
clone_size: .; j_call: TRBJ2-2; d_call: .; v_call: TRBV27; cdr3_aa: CASNVVGGPGELFF; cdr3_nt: TGTGCCAGCAATGTCGTCGGGGGCCCCGGGGAGCTGTTTTTT
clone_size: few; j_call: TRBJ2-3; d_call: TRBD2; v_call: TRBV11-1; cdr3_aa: CASSLARRGGWDGTDTQYF; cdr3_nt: TGTGCCAGCAGCTTAGCGCGGCGGGGGGGCTGGGACGGCACAGATACGCAGTATTTT
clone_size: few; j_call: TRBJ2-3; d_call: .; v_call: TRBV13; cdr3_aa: CASSPWSNTQYF; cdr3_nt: TGTGCCAGCAGCCCCTGGTCCAATACGCAGTATTTT
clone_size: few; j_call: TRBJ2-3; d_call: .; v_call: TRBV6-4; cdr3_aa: CASSDQGLSTDTQYF; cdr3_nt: TGTGCCAGCAGTGACCAGGGACTGAGCACAGATACGCAGTATTTT